This is a list of T cell receptor beta chains from one sample in a study of CXCR3-negative and CXCR3-positive naive CD8 T cells. TCRdb re-called the 5' RACE reads, yielding one record per CDR3 amino acid sequence without DNA. The listing records about 130,000 distinct CDR3 sequences. The sample was naive CXCR3- CD8+ T cells from blood. Receptor source: a human donor in good health. Some clones in this sample may be carry-over from other donors' samples. The CDR3 runs from the conserved cysteine through the conserved F or W. Fields, in order: CDR3 protein, V gene, J gene.

CASSLNVGRNEQFF,TRBV12-3/TRBV12-4,TRBJ2-1
CASSRQGVHNEQFF,TRBV28,TRBJ2-1
CASSIEREYNEQFF,TRBV7-6,TRBJ2-1
CASSLWGYYEQYF,TRBV12-3/TRBV12-4,TRBJ2-7
CASSYPRDRALLYEQYF,TRBV7-9,TRBJ2-7
CASSSRDTDYYGYTF,TRBV27,TRBJ1-2
CSGDLGTGRYDEQFF,TRBV29-1,TRBJ2-1
CASSLKILQAGGLVYNEQFF,TRBV28,TRBJ2-1
CASSTGQGSSLYEQYF,TRBV7-9,TRBJ2-7
CATEDTGWGEQYF,TRBV15,TRBJ2-7
CASSQTGVGTEAFF,TRBV6-5,TRBJ1-1
CASSLARVTGLEQYF,TRBV5-1,TRBJ2-7
CATSDGTPYEQYF,TRBV24-1,TRBJ2-7
CSVETSVDTEAFF,TRBV29-1,TRBJ1-1
CASSPTADGVASYEQYF,TRBV5-1,TRBJ2-7
CSVEGGSQLGSQETQYF,TRBV29-1,TRBJ2-5
CAMGLRGTYEQYF,TRBV5-4,TRBJ2-7
CASSEAIDRAGNTIYF,TRBV2,TRBJ1-3
CSVEGQGPNEQFF,TRBV29-1,TRBJ2-1
CSVQAQGTQHF,TRBV29-1,TRBJ1-5
CASSSTSSSYEQYF,TRBV7-9,TRBJ2-7
CSVADMTTNTGELFF,TRBV29-1,TRBJ2-2
CASSAGGDFWGIF,TRBV7-2,TRBJ2-1
CASSQEPLTGDPYEQYF,TRBV4-3,TRBJ2-7
CASSLGDRVFDEQYF,TRBV5-1,TRBJ2-7
CSVPTGNSDQPQHF,TRBV29-1,TRBJ1-5
CSAIEMSSGDQETQYF,TRBV20-1,TRBJ2-5
CSVGTAGLGGRNTEAFF,TRBV29-1,TRBJ1-1
CSARWGGAGQPQHF,TRBV29-1,TRBJ1-5
CASSQHRGLDRELFF,TRBV5-1,TRBJ2-2
CASSIPLSYNEQFF,TRBV28,TRBJ2-1
CASSWDSSYEQYF,TRBV5-1,TRBJ2-7
CASSYPGTAGQPQHF,TRBV6-6,TRBJ1-5
CASSFTLLAGANTGELFF,TRBV12-3/TRBV12-4,TRBJ2-2
CASRTSGRGVTYEQYF,TRBV10-2,TRBJ2-7
CASSTKTGMESYEQYF,TRBV6-2/TRBV6-3,TRBJ2-7
CASSHTGRGEADTQYF,TRBV18,TRBJ2-3
CASSDGGPDTQYF,TRBV9,TRBJ2-3
CASRNGRGMYYNEQFF,TRBV6-5,TRBJ2-1
CASSLGLRDVEQFF,TRBV28,TRBJ2-1
CSARVEQGLETQYF,TRBV20-1,TRBJ2-5
CASRPRDNKNIQYF,TRBV6-2/TRBV6-3,TRBJ2-4
CASSMGLAGVYEQYF,TRBV19,TRBJ2-7
CSATLAGLGMRDDTQYF,TRBV20-1,TRBJ2-3
CASSIAAGWTDTQYF,TRBV19,TRBJ2-3